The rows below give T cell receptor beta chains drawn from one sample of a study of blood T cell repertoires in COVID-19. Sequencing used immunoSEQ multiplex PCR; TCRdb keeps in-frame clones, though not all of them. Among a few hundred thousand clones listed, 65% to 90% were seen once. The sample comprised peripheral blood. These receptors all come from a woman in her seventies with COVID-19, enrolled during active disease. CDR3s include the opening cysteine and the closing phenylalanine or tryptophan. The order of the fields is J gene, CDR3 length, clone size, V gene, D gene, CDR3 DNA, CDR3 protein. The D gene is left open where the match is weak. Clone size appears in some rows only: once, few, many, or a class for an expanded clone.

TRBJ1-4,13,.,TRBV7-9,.,TGTGCCAGCAGCTTGCGGAATAATGAAAAACTGTTTTTT,CASSLRNNEKLFF
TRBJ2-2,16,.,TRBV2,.,TGTGCCAGCAGTGGAGTTGGGGGCGGCAACACCGGGGAGCTGTTTTTT,CASSGVGGGNTGELFF
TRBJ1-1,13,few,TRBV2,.,TGTGCCAGCAGCGAAGCGAGGTCCGGGGGAGCTTTCTTT,CASSEARSGGAFF
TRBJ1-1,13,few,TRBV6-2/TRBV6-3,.,TGTGCCAGCAGCGTACAGATGAACACTGAAGCTTTCTTT,CASSVQMNTEAFF
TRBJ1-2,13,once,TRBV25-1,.,TGTGCCAGCAGGGACAGTTCTAACTATGGCTACACCTTC,CASRDSSNYGYTF
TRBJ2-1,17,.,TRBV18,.,TGTGCCAGCTCACAAGACCTTCTAGGGAGCTCCTACAATGAGCAGTTCTTC,CASSQDLLGSSYNEQFF
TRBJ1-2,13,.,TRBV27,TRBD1,TGTGCCAGCAGTTATCAGGGGGACTATGGCTACACCTTC,CASSYQGDYGYTF
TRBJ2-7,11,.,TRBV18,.,TGTGCCAGCTCACCCAGCGAGGAGCAGTACTTC,CASSPSEEQYF
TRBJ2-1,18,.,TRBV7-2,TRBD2,TGTGCCAGCAGCTTTAGCGGGGGCACAACCCTCGATTACAATGAGCAGTTCTTC,CASSFSGGTTLDYNEQFF
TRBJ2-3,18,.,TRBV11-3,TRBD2,TGTGCCAGCAGCAACCGACTAGCATGGGAGCCTAGCACAGATACGCAGTATTTT,CASSNRLAWEPSTDTQYF
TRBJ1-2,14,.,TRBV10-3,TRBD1,TGTGCCATCAGCGGGACAGGGGGTAGTTATGGCTACACCTTC,CAISGTGGSYGYTF
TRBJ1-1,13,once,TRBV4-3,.,TGCGCCAGCAGCCAAGGGAGGGACACTGAAGCTTTCTTT,CASSQGRDTEAFF
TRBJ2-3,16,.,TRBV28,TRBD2,TGTGCCAGCAGTCCATCTAGCGGGAAAGGGCCAGATACGCAGTATTTT,CASSPSSGKGPDTQYF
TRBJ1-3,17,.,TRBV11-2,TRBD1,TGTGCCAGCAGCTCGGGCAGCAGGGGGCGGTTAGGAAACACCATATATTTT,CASSSGSRGRLGNTIYF
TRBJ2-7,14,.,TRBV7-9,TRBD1,TGTGCCAGCAGCCAACAGGGGGAAACCAACGAGCAGTACTTC,CASSQQGETNEQYF
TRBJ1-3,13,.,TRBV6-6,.,TGTGCCAGCAGTTTAGGGAGCGGAAACACCATATATTTT,CASSLGSGNTIYF
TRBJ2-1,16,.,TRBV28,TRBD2,TGTGCCAGCAGTCGCGGAGGGAGGGGCTCCTACAATGAGCAGTTCTTC,CASSRGGRGSYNEQFF
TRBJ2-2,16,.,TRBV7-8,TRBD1,TGTGCCAGCAGCCCCGGGACAGGGCTTAGGACCGGGGAGCTGTTTTTT,CASSPGTGLRTGELFF
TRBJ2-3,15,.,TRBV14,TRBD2,TGTGCCAGCAGCCAAGTTGGACTAGGGCTAGATACGCAGTATTTT,CASSQVGLGLDTQYF
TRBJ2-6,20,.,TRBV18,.,TGTGCCAGCTCACCACTTCATGAGACAGCAGTGGGCTCTGGGGCCAACGTCCTGACTTTC,CASSPLHETAVGSGANVLTF
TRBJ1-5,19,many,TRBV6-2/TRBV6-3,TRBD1,TGTGCCAGCAGTTACCCGAGAGGGGGCGTAAGCTTAAGCAATCAGCCCCAGCATTTT,CASSYPRGGVSLSNQPQHF
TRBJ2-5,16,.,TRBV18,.,TGTGCCAGCTCCCTCTTAGCAGGGCCTACCCAAGAGACCCAGTACTTC,CASSLLAGPTQETQYF
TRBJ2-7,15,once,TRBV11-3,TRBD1,TGTGCCAGCAGCTTAAGAGGGGACAGGGCGGACGAGCAGTACTTC,CASSLRGDRADEQYF
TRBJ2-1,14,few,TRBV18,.,TGTGCCAGCTCACCAGGTGAGGTTTACAATGAGCAGTTCTTC,CASSPGEVYNEQFF
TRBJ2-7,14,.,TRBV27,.,TGTGCCAGCCCCCCCGCAGGGTTGGACTACGAGCAGTACTTC,CASPPAGLDYEQYF
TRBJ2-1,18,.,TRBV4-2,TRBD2,TGTGCCAGCAGCCAAGATCCAGGGGTAATAGCGGGACGCAATGAGCAGTTCTTC,CASSQDPGVIAGRNEQFF
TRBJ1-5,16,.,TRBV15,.,TGTGCCACCAGCACCGGGCGGGGGGCCCACAATCAGCCCCAGCATTTT,CATSTGRGAHNQPQHF
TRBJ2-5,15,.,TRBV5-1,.,TGCGCCAGCAGCTTATTACAGGAAAAGCAAGAGACCCAGTACTTC,CASSLLQEKQETQYF
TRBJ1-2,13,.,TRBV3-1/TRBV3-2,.,TGTGCCAGCAGCCAACAGGAATACGGCGGCTACACCTTC,CASSQQEYGGYTF
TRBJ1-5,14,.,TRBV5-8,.,TGTGCCAGCAGCTTCAGGGGAGATAGGCAGCCCCAGCATTTT,CASSFRGDRQPQHF
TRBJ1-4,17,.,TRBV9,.,TGTGCCAGCAGTTACCGGGACAACCCTGCAACTAATGAAAAACTGTTTTTT,CASSYRDNPATNEKLFF
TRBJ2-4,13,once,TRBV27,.,TGTGCCAGCAGTTCGAGAACAGGGAACATTCAGTACTTC,CASSSRTGNIQYF
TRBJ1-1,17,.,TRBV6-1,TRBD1,TGTGCCAGCAGTGACGCAGGGACAGGTTTCATGAACACTGAAGCTTTCTTT,CASSDAGTGFMNTEAFF
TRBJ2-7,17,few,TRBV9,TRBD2,TGTGCCAGCAGCGTAGGGGAGGGACCCCTCTCATCGCACGAGCAGTACTTC,CASSVGEGPLSSHEQYF
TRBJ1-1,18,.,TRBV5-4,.,TGTGCCAGCAGCTTGGATCAGGGTCTAATGGTAGGGGACACTGAAGCTTTCTTT,CASSLDQGLMVGDTEAFF
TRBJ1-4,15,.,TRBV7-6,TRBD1,TGTGCCAGCAGCCCCGGGACAGCAACTAATGAAAAACTGTTTTTT,CASSPGTATNEKLFF
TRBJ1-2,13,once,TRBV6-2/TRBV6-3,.,TGTGCCAGCAGCACCGGGAGGGACTATGGCTACACCTTC,CASSTGRDYGYTF